One sample yielded the 4 T cell receptor beta chains listed below, sequenced in a study of blood T cell repertoires in COVID-19. Measured with immunoSEQ multiplex PCR; TCRdb has only the in-frame clones, and not every one. The table has about 54,000 clones, almost 85% seen once. The specimen sequenced was peripheral blood. The receptors come from a human donor in a cohort sampled during active COVID-19.

The chain uses TRBV9 and TRBJ2-3; the D is unclear. The length of the CDR3 is 11 residues. Germline assignment: CDR1 SGDLS and CDR2 YYNGEE. Trimming cost V 4 bases and J 3 bases, with 3 bases left between them. Written as DNA, the CDR3 is TGTGCCAGCAGCCAGACAGATACGCAGTATTTT. Amino acids: CASSQTDTQYF.

The chain employs TRBV7-2 and TRBJ2-5; 10 bases map to TRBD1. Trimming removed 8 bases from V and 5 bases from J; junction bases left unmatched: 8. The germline CDR1 and CDR2 sequences are SGHTA and FQGNSA. This CDR3 is built from 14 residues. The chain's CDR3 is CASGRDRGRETQYF. CDR3 nucleotides: TGTGCCAGCGGCCGGGACAGGGGAAGGGAGACCCAGTACTTC.

The chain employs TRBV5-1 and TRBJ2-1; D may be TRBD1 (7 bases). The CDR3 extends over 13 amino acids. Germline values: CDR1 SGHRS, CDR2 YFSETQ. Deletions cut 0 bases from V and 11 bases from J, with 12 bases between. The DNA of the CDR3 is TGCGCCAGCAGCTTGGCAGGGGGGATCCAGCAGTTCTTC. Translating it yields CASSLAGGIQQFF.

This clone was detected once. The rearrangement uses TRBV7-3 and TRBJ2-1, with no clear D. V dropped 3 bases and J dropped 2 bases, with 11 bases sitting between them. The CDR3 is 15 amino acids. CDR1 is SGHTA and CDR2 is FQGTGA in the germline V gene. The CDR3 loop is CASSLSQVPYNEQFF. CDR3 nucleotides: TGTGCCAGCAGCTTGTCGCAGGTTCCCTACAATGAGCAGTTCTTC.